This T cell receptor beta chain was sequenced for a study of human T cells and chemical hapten exposure (dated by TCRdb to the early 2020s). Looking at the study overall: For sensitization, 2% DPC in acetone was applied to an approximately 2 cm by approximately 2 cm area of upper inner arm skin. Throughout the study period of approximately 23 weeks, patients also received therapeutic DPC doses to the scalp every week. Patch testing was performed on the upper back with Finn chambers containing 0.01% DPC, and the patch tests were scored after 6 days according to International Contact Dermatitis Research Group standards. The mostly female patient cohort included alopecia areata with under or over 50% scalp involvement, alopecia totalis and alopecia universalis. Libraries were pooled for sequencing, and per-sample TCR yields varied mainly because of small differences in library volumes within the pool. In alopecia patients, the study followed how the peripheral blood TCR repertoire changed in vivo over primary and secondary sensitization to diphenylcyclopropenone (DPC), a hapten. Blood was sampled from patients pre-sensitization (week 0) and at 2, 6 and about 24 weeks after DPC sensitization. About 30 alopecia patients provided blood for TCR sequencing at one to four time points (pre-sensitization, 2, 6 and 24 weeks).

The time point label of this sample denotes: patch test 3, about 24 weeks after DPC sensitization. The sample's treatment or condition label, decoded: therapeutic diphenylcyclopropenone sensitization with weekly scalp DPC. At each patch-test visit, blood was drawn before the patch test was applied. Patients were eligible if aged 18 to 70, diagnosed with alopecia and judged suitable for DPC therapy, and pregnant patients were excluded. Total RNA was extracted from unfractionated whole blood collected in Tempus Blood RNA tubes. The receptor library was made with RACE. The listed sequencing device is NextSeq 500. During library preparation, unique molecular identifiers were attached to individual cDNA molecules so that TCRs could be counted in a quantitative, reproducible way. From each blood RNA sample, both TCR alpha and TCR beta chains were sequenced. Under the source paper's analysis protocol: The median number of TCRs per sample was some 100,000, ranging from about 23,224 to 690,600. V, J and CDR3 annotation of the TCR reads was performed with the Decombinator software suite. For the PS versus PT1 abundance plots, all samples were subsampled to the same number of TCRs (28,000). Expanded TCRs were defined as absent before sensitization and observed at least eight times at the 2-week time point. TCRdb passed the public sequencing reads through fastp at Q25 and MiXCR, retaining productive beta sequences. Entries are consolidated by CDR3 protein sequence, retaining the most common genes and DNA. TCRdb's processing, not the study's, gives the V and J calls here. This sample is represented by approximately 80,000 distinct CDR3 sequences; 10% to 14% of them were singletons. The ten largest clones take up about 3.5% of the sample.

Worth noting for this clonotype: No cognate antigen has been identified for it. No much larger clone is present one base from it, and per-base qualities are unavailable.

The CDR3 starts with the cysteine, ends with the phenylalanine, and has 13 residues. CDR3 DNA is the only sequence kept; it has 39 bases, read in frame from the first base. CDR1 and CDR2 are drawn from the germline V gene (reference sequence): DFQATT, SNEGSKA. V is cut back by 5 bases and J by 4 bases, with 4 bases in the junction unmatched. Paper-wide results and their limitations: Repeated subsampling changed both the strength of the expansion versus patch-test correlation and the threshold at which the correlation became significant. Because every patient had alopecia, a presumed autoimmune disease, the patients' immune response might differ from that of healthy individuals. Patch test score was positively correlated with the number of PT1 expanded TCRs, with significance at thresholds 8, 16 and 32 but not at 4. Compared with pre-sensitization or healthy control sets, expanded TCRs formed significantly more large CDR3 similarity clusters, which is consistent with antigen-driven responses. The number of TCRs above 1 in 1000 frequency did not change with DPC sensitization; there was no evidence of global repertoire structure alterations.

The sequence is built from TRBV20-1 and TRBJ2-4, with TRBD2 matching 8 junction bases. Here the sequenced sample was whole blood, taken in connection with sensitization to the hapten diphenylcyclopropenone (DPC). This TCR derives from a woman between 45 and 65 years old with alopecia areata. Some clones in this sample may be carry-over from other donors' samples. The sequenced DNA is TGCAGTGCTCTTAGCGGGAAAAAAAACATTCAGTACTTC. This is translated as CSALSGKKNIQYF.